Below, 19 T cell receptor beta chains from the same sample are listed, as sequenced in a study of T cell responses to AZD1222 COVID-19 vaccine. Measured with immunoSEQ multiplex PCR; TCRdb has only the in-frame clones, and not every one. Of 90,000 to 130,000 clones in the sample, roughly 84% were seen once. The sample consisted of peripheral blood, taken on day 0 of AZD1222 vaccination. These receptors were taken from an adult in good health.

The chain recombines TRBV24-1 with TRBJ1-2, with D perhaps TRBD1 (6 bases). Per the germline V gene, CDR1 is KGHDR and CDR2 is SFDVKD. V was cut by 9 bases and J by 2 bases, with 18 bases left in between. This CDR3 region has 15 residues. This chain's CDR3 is CATGGAPLKNYGYTF. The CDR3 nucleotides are TGTGCCACCGGGGGGGCCCCTTTAAAGAACTATGGCTACACCTTC.

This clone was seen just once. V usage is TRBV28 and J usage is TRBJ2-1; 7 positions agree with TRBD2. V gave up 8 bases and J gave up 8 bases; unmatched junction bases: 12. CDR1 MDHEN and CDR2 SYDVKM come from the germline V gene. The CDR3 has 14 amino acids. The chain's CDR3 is CASADGAGAHEQFF. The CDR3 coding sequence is TGTGCCAGCGCCGATGGTGCGGGAGCTCATGAGCAGTTCTTC.

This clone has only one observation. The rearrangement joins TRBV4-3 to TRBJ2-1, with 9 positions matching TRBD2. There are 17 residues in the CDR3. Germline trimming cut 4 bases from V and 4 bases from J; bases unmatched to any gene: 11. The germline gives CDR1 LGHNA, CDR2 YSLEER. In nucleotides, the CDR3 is TGCGCCAGCAGCCCCCCTAGCGGGACTTCCCCGTACAATGAGCAGTTCTTC. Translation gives CASSPPSGTSPYNEQFF.

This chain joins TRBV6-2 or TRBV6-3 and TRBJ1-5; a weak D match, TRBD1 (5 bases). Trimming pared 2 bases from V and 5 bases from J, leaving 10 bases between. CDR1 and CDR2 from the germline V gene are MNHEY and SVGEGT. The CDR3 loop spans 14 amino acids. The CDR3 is CASSYGGTHQPQHF. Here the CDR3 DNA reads TGTGCCAGCAGTTACGGGGGGACCCATCAGCCCCAGCATTTT.

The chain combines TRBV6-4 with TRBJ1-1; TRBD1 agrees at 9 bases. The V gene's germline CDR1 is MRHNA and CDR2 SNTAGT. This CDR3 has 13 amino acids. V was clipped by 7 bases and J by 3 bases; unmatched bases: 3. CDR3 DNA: TGTGCCAGCACCCGGGACAGGGACACTGAAGCTTTCTTT. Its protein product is CASTRDRDTEAFF.

CDR3 residues: CATSDLVKGTGTYNEQFF. CDR3 DNA: TGTGCCACCAGTGATTTGGTAAAGGGGACAGGGACCTACAATGAGCAGTTCTTC. The chain couples TRBV24-1 to TRBJ2-1; 9 nucleotides line up with TRBD1. The germline V gene encodes CDR1 KGHDR and CDR2 SFDVKD. Trimming removed 0 bases from V and 2 bases from J; junction bases left unmatched: 7. This CDR3 is 18 amino acids long.

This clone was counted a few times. CDR3 sequence (DNA): TGCGCCAGCAGCTTGGTGGCGGGCTCCTACGAGCAGTACTTC. Translation gives CASSLVAGSYEQYF. This chain joins TRBV5-1 and TRBJ2-7, with D perhaps TRBD2 (5 bases). The CDR3 is made up of 14 amino acids. The V and J ends lost 0 bases and 0 bases respectively, with 7 bases between them. The germline CDR1 and CDR2 sequences are SGHRS and YFSETQ. Based on the CDR3 plus reference TRBV5-1 and TRBJ2-7, the full variable domain is KAGVTQTPRYLIKTRGQQVTLSCSPISGHRSVSWYQQTPGQGLQFLFEYFSETQRNKGNFPGRFSGRQFSNSRSEMNVSTLELGDSALYLCASSLVAGSYEQYFGPGTRLTVT.

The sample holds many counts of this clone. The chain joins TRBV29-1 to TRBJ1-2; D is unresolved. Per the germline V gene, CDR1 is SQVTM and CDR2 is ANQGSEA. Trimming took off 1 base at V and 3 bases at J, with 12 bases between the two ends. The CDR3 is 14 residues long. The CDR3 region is CSVEGGEFDYGYTF. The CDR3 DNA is TGCAGCGTTGAAGGTGGGGAGTTCGACTATGGCTACACCTTC.

CDR3 amino acids: CASSQGAGADTQYF. The CDR3 DNA reads TGCGCCAGCAGCCAAGGAGCGGGAGCGGATACGCAGTATTTT. The gene calls are TRBV4-1 and TRBJ2-3, with 8 bases fitting TRBD2. This CDR3 spans 14 amino acids. Per the germline V gene, CDR1 is MGHRA and CDR2 is YSYEKL. V lost 1 base to trimming and J lost 6 bases; unmatched junction nucleotides: 3.

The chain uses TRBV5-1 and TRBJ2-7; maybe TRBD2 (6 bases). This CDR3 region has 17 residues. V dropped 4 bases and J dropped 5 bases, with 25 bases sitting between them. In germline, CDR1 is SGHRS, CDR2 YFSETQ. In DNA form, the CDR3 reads TGCGCCAGCAGCCTGGGGGGACTCGGGTTTCCTACAGACGAGCAGTACTTC. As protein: CASSLGGLGFPTDEQYF.

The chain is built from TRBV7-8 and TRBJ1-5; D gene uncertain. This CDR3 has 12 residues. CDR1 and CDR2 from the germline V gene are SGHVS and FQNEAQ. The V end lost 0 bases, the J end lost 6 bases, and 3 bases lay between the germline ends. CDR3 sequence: CASSLAGQPQHF. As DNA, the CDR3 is TGTGCCAGCAGCTTAGCGGGTCAGCCCCAGCATTTT.

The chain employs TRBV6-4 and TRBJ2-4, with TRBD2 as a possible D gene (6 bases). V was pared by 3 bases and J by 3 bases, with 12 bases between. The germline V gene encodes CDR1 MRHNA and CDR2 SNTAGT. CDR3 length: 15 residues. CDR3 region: CASSEGWGGKNIQYF. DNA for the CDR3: TGTGCCAGCAGTGAAGGATGGGGAGGCAAAAACATTCAGTACTTC.

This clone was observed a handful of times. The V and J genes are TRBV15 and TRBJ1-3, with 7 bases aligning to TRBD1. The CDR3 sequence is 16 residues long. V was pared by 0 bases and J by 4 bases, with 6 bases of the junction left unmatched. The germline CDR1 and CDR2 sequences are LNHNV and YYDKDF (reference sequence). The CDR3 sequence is CATSRDIGGRGNTIYF. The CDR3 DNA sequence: TGTGCCACCAGCAGAGATATAGGGGGCAGGGGAAACACCATATATTTT. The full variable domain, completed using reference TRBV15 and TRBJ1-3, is DAMVIQNPRYQVTQFGKPVTLSCSQTLNHNVMYWYQQKSSQAPKLLFHYYDKDFNNEADTPDNFQSRRPNTSFCFLDIRSPGLGDTAMYLCATSRDIGGRGNTIYFGEGSWLTVV.

This chain's CDR3 is CASSLCQTSAPCTDTQYF. In DNA, the CDR3 is TGTGCCAGCAGTTTGTGCCAGACTAGCGCTCCGTGCACAGATACGCAGTATTTT. This chain joins TRBV27 and TRBJ2-3; TRBD2 matches at 8 bases. J lost 1 base, V lost 3 bases, and 12 bases had no gene match. CDR3 size: 18 residues. Germline V gives CDR1 MNHEY, CDR2 SMNVEV (reference sequence).

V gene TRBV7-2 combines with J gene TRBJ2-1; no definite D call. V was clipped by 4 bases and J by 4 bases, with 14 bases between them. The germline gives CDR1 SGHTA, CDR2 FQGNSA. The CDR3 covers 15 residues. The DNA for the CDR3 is TGTGCCAGCAGCTCGAAAGAAAACCCATACAATGAGCAGTTCTTC. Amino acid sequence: CASSSKENPYNEQFF. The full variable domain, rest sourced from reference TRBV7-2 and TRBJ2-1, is GAGVSQSPSNKVTEKGKDVELRCDPISGHTALYWYRQSLGQGLEFLIYFQGNSAPDKSGLPSDRFSAERTGGSVSTLTIQRTQQEDSAVYLCASSSKENPYNEQFFGPGTRLTVL.

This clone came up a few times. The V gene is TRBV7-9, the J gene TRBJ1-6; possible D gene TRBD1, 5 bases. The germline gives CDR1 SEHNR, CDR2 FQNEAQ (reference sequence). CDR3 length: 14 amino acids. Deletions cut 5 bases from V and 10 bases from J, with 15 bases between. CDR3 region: CASSLESRDSPLHF. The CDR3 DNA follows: TGTGCCAGCAGCCTAGAAAGCAGGGACTCACCCCTCCACTTT. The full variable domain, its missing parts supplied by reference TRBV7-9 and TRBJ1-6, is DTGVSQNPRHKITKRGQNVTFRCDPISEHNRLYWYRQTLGQGPEFLTYFQNEAQLEKSRLLSDRFSAERPKGSFSTLEIQRTEQGDSAMYLCASSLESRDSPLHFGNGTRLTVT.

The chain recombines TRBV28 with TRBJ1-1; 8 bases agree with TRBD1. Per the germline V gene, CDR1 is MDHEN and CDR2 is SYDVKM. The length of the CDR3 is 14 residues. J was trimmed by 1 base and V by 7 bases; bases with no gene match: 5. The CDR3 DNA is TGTGCCAGCAACTCAGGGGGCCAGAACACTGAAGCTTTCTTT. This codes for CASNSGGQNTEAFF.

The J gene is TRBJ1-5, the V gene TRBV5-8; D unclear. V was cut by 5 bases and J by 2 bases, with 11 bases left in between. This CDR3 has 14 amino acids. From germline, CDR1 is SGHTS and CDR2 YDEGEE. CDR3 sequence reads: CASRIRVGNQPQHF. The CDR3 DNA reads TGTGCCAGCAGGATACGGGTGGGCAATCAGCCCCAGCATTTT.

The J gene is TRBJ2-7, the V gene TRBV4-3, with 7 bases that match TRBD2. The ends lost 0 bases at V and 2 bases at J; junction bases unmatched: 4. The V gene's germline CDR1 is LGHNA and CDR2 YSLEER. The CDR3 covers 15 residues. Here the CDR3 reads CASSQDPSGAYEQYF. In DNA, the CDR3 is TGCGCCAGCAGCCAAGATCCTAGCGGAGCCTACGAGCAGTACTTC.